The table lists the clone carrying this T cell receptor beta chain with many counts. Germline lookup yields CDR1 SGHRS and CDR2 YFSETQ. There are 13 residues in the CDR3. J lost 6 bases, V lost 2 bases, and 2 bases had no gene match. Specified time point: blood at routine non-recurrence follow-up after resection. This sample stems from a study of spatial heterogeneity in lung cancer. Turning to the study itself: Beta-chain sequences consistently outnumbered alpha-chain sequences in detection.

In TCRdb, the 5' RACE reads were re-called with MiXCR into one record per CDR3 protein. The profile shows 110,000 or so distinct CDR3 sequences, approximately 10% of them singletons. Sequenced material: PBMCs, taken at follow-up. The chain carries TRBV5-1 and TRBJ2-1, with 7 bases identical to TRBD2. The receptor was isolated from a female donor with early-stage non-small cell lung cancer. CDR3 nucleotide sequence: TGCGCCAGCAGCTTCAGCGGGGTCAATGAGCAGTTCTTC. It translates to CASSFSGVNEQFF.